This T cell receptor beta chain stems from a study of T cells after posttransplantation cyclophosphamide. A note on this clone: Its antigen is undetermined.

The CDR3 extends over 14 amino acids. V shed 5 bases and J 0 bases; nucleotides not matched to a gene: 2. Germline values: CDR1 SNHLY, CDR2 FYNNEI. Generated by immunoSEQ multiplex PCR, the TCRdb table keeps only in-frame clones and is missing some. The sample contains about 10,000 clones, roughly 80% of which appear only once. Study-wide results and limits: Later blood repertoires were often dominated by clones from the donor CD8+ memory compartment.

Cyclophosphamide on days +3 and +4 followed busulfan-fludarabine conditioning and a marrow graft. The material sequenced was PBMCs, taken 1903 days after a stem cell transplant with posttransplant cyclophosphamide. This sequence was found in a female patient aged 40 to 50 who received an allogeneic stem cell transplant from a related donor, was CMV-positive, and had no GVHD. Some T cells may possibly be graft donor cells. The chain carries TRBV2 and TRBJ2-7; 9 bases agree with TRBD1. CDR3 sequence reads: CASSRDRASYEQYF. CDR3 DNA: TGTGCCAGCAGTCGGGACAGGGCCTCCTACGAGCAGTACTTC.